One T cell receptor (beta chain) is described in this entry. Antigen unknown. The source of the sample is a study of post-analysis software for immune sequencing data. CDR1 is SGHRS, CDR2 YFSETQ, per germline. The V segment lost 4 bases and the J segment 2 bases; nucleotides outside the gene matches: 10. This CDR3 contains 16 residues. Study results and limitations: Relative to controls, patients with multiple sclerosis showed significantly lower normalized Chao1 diversity. By F measure, samples from a shared preparation batch strongly co-clustered. A few TRBV segments, TRBV5-6, TRBV5-1 and TRBV20-1 among them, were found more frequent in patients than controls.

Presence of unique molecular identifiers characterized the TCR beta cDNA libraries. T cells, about 0.95 to 10 million of them, yielded about half a million cDNA molecules. From the PCR reads, TCRdb called clonotypes with MiXCR, one entry per CDR3 protein. The sample records 250,000 to 300,000 distinct CDR3 sequences, just over 35% being singletons. The specimen was blood. This sequence was found in a girl aged 10 to 17 with multiple sclerosis. The chain joins TRBV5-1 to TRBJ2-5; the match to TRBD2 covers 8 bases. CDR3: CASSQSAGLGQETQYF. CDR3 bases: TGCGCCAGCAGCCAATCTGCGGGACTAGGACAAGAGACCCAGTACTTC.